The T cell receptor (beta chain) described here comes from a study of blood T cell repertoires in COVID-19. As for the study in general: Nucleic acid was either cDNA or gDNA, and it came from T cells, B-cell-depleted T cells, or PBMCs.

Generated by immunoSEQ multiplex PCR, the TCRdb table keeps only in-frame clones and is missing some. The table has more than 300,000 clones, around nine tenths seen once. The CDR3 is made up of 14 amino acids. V shed 2 bases and J shed 3 bases, with 10 bases lying between them. CDR1 WSHSY and CDR2 SAAADI come from the germline V gene. The chain joins TRBV10-2 to TRBJ1-2; D uncertain. Sequencing used peripheral blood. The sequence was obtained from a woman in her 70s with COVID-19, enrolled during active disease. CDR3 residues: CASSEVVSYYGYTF. CDR3 nucleotide sequence: TGCGCCAGCAGTGAGGTCGTTTCTTACTATGGCTACACCTTC.